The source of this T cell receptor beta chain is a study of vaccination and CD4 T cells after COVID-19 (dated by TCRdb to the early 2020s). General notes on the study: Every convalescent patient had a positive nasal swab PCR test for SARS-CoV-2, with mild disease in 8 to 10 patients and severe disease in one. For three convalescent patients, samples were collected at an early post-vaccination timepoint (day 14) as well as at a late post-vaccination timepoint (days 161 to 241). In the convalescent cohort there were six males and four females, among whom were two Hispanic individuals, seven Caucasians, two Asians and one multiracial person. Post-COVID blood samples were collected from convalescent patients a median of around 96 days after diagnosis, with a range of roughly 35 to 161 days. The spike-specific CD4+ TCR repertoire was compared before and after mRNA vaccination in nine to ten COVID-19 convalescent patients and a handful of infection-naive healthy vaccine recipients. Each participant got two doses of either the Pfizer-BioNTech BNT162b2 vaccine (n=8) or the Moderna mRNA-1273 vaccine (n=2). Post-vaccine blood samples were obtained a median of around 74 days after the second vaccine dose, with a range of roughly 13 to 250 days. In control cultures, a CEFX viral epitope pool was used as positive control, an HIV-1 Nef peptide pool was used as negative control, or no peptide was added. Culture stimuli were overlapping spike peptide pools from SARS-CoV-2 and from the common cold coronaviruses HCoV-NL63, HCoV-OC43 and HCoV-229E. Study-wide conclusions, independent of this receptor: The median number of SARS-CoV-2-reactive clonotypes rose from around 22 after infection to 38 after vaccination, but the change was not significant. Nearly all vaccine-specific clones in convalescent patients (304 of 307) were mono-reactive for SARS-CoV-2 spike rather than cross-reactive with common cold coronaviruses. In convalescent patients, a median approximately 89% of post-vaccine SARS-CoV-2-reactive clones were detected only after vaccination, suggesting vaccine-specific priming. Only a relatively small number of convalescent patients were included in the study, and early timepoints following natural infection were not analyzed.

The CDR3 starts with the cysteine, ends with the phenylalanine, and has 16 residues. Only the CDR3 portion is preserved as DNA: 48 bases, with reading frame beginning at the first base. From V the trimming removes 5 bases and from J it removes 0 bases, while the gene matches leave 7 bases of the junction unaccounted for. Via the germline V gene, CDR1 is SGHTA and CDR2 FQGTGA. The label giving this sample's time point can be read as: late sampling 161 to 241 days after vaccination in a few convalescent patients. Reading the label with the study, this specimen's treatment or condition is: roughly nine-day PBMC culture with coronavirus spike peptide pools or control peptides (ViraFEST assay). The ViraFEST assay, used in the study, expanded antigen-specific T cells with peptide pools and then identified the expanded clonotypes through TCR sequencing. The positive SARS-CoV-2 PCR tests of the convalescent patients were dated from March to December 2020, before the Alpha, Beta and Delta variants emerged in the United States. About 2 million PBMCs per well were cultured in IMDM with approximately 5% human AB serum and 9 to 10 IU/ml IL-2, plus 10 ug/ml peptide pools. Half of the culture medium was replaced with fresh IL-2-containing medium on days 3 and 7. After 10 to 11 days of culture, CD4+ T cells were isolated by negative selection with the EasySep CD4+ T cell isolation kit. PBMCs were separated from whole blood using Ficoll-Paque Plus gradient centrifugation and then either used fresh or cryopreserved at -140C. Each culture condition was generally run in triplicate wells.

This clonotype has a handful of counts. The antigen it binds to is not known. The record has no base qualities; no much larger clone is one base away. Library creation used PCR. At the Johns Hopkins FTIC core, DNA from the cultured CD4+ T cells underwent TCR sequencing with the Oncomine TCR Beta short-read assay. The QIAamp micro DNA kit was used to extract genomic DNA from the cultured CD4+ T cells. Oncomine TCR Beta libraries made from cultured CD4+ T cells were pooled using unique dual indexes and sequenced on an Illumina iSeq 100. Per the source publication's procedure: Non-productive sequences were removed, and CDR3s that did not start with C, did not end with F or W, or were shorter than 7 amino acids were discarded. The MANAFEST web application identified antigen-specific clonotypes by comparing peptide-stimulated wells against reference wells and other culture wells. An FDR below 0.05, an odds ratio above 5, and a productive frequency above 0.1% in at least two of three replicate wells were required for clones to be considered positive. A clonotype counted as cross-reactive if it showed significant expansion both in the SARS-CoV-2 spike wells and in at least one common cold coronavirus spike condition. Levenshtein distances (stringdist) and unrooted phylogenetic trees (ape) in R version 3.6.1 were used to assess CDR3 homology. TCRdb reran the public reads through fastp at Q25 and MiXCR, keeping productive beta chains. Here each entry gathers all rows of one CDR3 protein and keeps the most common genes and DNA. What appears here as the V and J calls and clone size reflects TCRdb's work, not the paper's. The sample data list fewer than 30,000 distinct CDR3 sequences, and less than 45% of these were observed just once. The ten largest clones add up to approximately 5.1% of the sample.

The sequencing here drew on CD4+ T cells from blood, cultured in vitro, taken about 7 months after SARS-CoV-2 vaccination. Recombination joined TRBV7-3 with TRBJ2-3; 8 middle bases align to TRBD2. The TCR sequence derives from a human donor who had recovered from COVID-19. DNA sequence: TGTGCCAGCAGCGAGCGGGGGACAACTAGCACAGATACGCAGTATTTT. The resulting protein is CASSERGTTSTDTQYF. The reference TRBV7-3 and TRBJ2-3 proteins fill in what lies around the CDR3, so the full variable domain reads GAGVSQTPSNKVTEKGKYVELRCDPISGHTALYWYRQSLGQGPEFLIYFQGTGAADDSGLPNDRFFAVRPEGSVSTLKIQRTERGDSAVYLCASSERGTTSTDTQYFGPGTRLTVL.